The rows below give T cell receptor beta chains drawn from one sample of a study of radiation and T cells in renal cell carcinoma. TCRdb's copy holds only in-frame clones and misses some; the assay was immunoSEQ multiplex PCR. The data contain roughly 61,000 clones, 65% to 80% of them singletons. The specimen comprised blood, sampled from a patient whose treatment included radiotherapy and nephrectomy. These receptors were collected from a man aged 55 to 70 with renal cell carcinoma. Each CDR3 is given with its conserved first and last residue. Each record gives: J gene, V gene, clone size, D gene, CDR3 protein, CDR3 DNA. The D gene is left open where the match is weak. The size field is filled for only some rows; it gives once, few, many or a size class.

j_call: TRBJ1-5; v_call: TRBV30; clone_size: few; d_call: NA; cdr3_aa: CAWSVGPGNQPQHF; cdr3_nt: TGTGCCTGGTCGGTGGGGCCGGGCAATCAGCCCCAGCATTTT
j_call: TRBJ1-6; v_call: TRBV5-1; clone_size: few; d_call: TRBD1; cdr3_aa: CASALDGTGRSPLHF; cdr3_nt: TGCGCCAGCGCTCTCGATGGGACAGGACGATCACCCCTCCACTTT
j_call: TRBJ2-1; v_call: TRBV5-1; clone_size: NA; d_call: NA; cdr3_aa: CASSLFNFPTQNNEQFF; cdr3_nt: TGCGCCAGCAGCTTGTTTAACTTTCCGACTCAAAACAATGAGCAGTTCTTC
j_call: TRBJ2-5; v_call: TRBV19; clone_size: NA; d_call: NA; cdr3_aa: CASSGGRETQYF; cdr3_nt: TGTGCCAGTAGCGGGGGAAGGGAGACCCAGTACTTC
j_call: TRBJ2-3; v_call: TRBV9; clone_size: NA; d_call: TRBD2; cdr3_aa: CASSANSGRATTQYF; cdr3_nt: TGTGCCAGCAGCGCCAATAGCGGGAGGGCTACTACGCAGTATTTT
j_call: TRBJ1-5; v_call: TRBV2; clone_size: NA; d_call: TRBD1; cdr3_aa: CASSPTPGQDHSNQPQHF; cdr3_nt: TGTGCCAGCAGTCCCACACCCGGACAGGACCATAGCAATCAGCCCCAGCATTTT
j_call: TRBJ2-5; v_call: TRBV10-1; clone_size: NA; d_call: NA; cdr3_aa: CASSDGTGKETQYF; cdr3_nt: TGCGCCAGCAGTGACGGCACAGGGAAAGAGACCCAGTACTTC
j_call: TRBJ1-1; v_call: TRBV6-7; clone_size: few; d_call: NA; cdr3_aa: CASGPGVGAFF; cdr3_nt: TGTGCCAGCGGCCCCGGGGTAGGAGCTTTCTTT
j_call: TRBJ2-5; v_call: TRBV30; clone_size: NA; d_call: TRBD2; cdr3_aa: CAWSPLAGGPETQYF; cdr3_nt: TGTGCCTGGAGTCCTCTAGCGGGGGGGCCGGAGACCCAGTACTTC
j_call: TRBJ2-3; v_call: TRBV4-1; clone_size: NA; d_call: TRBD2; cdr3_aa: CASSQDRGLAQYF; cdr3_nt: TGCGCCAGCAGCCAGGATCGGGGACTAGCACAGTATTTT
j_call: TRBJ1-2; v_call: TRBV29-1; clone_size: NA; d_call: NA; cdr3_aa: CSVLRESTSKTNGYTF; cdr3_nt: TGCAGCGTCCTAAGGGAGTCCACATCGAAAACCAATGGCTACACCTTC
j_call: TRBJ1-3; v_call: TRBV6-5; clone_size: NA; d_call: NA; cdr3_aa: CASSYSVGSGNTIYF; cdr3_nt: TGTGCCAGCAGTTACTCGGTTGGCTCTGGAAACACCATATATTTT
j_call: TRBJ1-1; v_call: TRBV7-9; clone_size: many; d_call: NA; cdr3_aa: CASSLGLRNTEAFF; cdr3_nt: TGTGCCAGCAGCTTAGGGCTACGGAACACTGAAGCTTTCTTT
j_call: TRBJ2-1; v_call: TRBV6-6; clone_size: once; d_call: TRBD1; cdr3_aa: CASSRGQNNEQFF; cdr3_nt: TGTGCCAGCAGCCGGGGACAGAACAATGAGCAGTTCTTC
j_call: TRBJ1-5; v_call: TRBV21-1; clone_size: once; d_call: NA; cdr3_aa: CASPRQTNQPQHF; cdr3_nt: TGTGCCAGCCCGAGGCAGACCAATCAGCCCCAGCATTTT
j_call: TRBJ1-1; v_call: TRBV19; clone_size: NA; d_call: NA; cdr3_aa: CASSPQGNTEAFF; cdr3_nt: TGTGCCAGTAGTCCACAGGGTAACACTGAAGCTTTCTTT
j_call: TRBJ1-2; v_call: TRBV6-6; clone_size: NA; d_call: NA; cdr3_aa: CASTQLPYGYTF; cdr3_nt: TGTGCCAGCACACAGTTACCCTATGGCTACACCTTC
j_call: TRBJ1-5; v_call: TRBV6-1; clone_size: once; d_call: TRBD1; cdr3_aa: CASRSGGASNQPQHF; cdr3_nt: TGTGCCAGCAGATCAGGGGGGGCTAGCAATCAGCCCCAGCATTTT
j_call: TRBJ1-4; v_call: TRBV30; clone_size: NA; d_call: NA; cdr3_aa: CALQTAPYNEKLFF; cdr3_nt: TGTGCCCTGCAAACCGCACCATATAATGAAAAACTGTTTTTT
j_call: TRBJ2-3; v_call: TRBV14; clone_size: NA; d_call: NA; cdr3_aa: CASSPPYTDTQYF; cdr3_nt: TGTGCCAGCAGCCCCCCCTACACAGATACGCAGTATTTT
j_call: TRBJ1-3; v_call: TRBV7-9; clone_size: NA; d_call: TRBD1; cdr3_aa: CASTEGTALFSGNTIYF; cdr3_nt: TGTGCCAGCACCGAAGGGACAGCCCTATTCTCTGGAAACACCATATATTTT
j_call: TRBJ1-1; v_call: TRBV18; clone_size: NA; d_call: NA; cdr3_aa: CASSPPGAGGMNTEAFF; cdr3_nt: TGTGCCAGCTCACCACCGGGTGCGGGGGGGATGAACACTGAAGCTTTCTTT
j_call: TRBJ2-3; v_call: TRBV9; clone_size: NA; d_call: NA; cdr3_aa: CASSPLRGQGIDTQYF; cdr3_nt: TGTGCCAGCAGCCCCTTAAGAGGGCAGGGGATAGATACGCAGTATTTT
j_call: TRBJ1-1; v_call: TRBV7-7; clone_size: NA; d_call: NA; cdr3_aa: CASSPLQGTEAFF; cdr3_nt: TGTGCCAGCAGCCCCCTCCAGGGCACTGAAGCTTTCTTT
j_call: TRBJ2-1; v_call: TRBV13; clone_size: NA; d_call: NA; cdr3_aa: CASSGEDSYLLSYNEQFF; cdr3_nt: TGTGCCAGCAGCGGGGAGGACAGCTACTTACTCTCCTACAATGAGCAGTTCTTC
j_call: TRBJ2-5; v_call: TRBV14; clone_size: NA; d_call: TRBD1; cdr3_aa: CASSQPGTDTKTQYF; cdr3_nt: TGTGCCAGCAGCCAACCAGGGACAGACACGAAGACCCAGTACTTC
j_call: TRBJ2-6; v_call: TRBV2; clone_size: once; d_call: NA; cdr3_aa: CASTFEGVSGANVLTF; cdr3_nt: TGTGCCAGCACCTTCGAGGGGGTCTCTGGGGCCAACGTCCTGACTTTC
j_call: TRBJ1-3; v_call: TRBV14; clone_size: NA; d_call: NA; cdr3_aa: CASSQDLTGSGNTIYF; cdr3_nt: TGTGCCAGCAGCCAAGATCTTACAGGCTCTGGAAACACCATATATTTT
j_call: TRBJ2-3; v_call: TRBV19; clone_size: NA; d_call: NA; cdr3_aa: CASSIGGHTDTQYF; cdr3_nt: TGTGCCAGTAGTATAGGGGGTCACACAGATACGCAGTATTTT